This TCR beta chain was sequenced during a study of T cell repertoires in cytomegalovirus infection. Study at large: CMV epitopes used comprised recently identified HLA-C-restricted ones and well-studied HLA-B-restricted ones. The study, taken as a whole, reports: Across the ex vivo response, the dominant clonotypes were HLA-C-restricted CMV-specific TCR beta clonotypes. Summed frequency of public TCR beta families distinguished CMV carriers with the relevant HLA.

TCRdb reprocessed the reads via MiXCR and lists one record per CDR3 protein. There are under 200,000 distinct CDR3 sequences in the sample; roughly 20% occur only once, and 25% lies in the top ten. A note on this clonotype: Its antigen remains unidentified.

The CDR3 length is 18 residues. J was trimmed by 3 bases and V by 0 bases; bases with no gene match: 8. Germline V gene lookup returns CDR1 SGHVS and CDR2 FQNEAQ. The rearrangement uses TRBV7-8 and TRBJ2-6; 7 bases are a match to TRBD1. This sample comprised CD8+ T cells from cultured PBMCs, obtained from culture after CMV antigen stimulation. The sequence was collected from a human donor in good health (CMV status not recorded). Some clones in this sample may be carry-over from other donors' samples. CDR3 region: CASSLATSTGVGANVLTF. CDR3 DNA sequence: TGTGCCAGCAGCTTAGCGACTTCTACAGGGGTTGGGGCCAACGTCCTGACTTTC.